This section outlines one T cell receptor beta chain sequence together with its context. As yet, its antigen is unknown. This sample stems from a study of OX40 agonist ivuxolimab in advanced cancers. Study-wide context: Having had anti-PD-1, anti-PD-L1 or anti-CTLA-4 therapy before was allowed, and more than 35% had some. Partial responses occurred in three patients (one hepatocellular carcinoma, two cutaneous melanoma).

Sequenced by immunoSEQ multiplex PCR; TCRdb stores in-frame clones only, minus some. The profile covers 60,000 to 80,000 clones, with roughly 84% appearing a single time and around 1.5% taken by the ten largest. Study observations and caveats: Some nonresponders likewise displayed low normalized T-cell clonal expansion.

V was shortened by 5 bases and J by 2 bases, with 4 bases between the two germline ends. Germline CDR1 and CDR2: SEHNR and FQNEAQ (reference sequence). This CDR3 is built from 12 residues. The TCR originated in an adult with an advanced solid tumor such as melanoma, head and neck, liver or kidney cancer. The sequences come from CD4+ or CD8+ T cells sorted from blood, collected in a trial of the OX40 agonist ivuxolimab. This rearrangement joins TRBV7-9 to TRBJ1-5; no definite D call. The DNA for the CDR3 is TGTGCCAGCAGCGCGGGCAATCAGCCCCAGCATTTT. Translated: CASSAGNQPQHF.